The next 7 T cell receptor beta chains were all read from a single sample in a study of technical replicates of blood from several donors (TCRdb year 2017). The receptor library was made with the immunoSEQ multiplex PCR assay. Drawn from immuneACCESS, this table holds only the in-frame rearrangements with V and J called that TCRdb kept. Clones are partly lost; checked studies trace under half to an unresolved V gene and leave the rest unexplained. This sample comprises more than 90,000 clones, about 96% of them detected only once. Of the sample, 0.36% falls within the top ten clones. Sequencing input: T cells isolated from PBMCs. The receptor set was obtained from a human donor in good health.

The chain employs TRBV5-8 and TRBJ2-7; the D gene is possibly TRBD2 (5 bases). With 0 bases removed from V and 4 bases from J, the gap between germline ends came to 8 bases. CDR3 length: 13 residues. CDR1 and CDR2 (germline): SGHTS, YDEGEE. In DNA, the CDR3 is TGTGCCAGCAGCTTGGTTCCGGGATACGAGCAGTACTTC. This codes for CASSLVPGYEQYF.

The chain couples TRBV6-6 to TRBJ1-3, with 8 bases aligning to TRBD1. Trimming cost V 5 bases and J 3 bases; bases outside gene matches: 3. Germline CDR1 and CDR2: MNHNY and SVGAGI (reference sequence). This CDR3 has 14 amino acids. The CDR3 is CASSDGQGGNTIYF. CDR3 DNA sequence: TGTGCCAGCAGTGATGGACAGGGTGGAAACACCATATATTTT.

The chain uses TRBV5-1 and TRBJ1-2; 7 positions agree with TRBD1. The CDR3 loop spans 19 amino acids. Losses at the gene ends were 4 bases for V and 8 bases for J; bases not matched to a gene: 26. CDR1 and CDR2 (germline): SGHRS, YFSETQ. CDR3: CASSLTAIGQPTGAGGYTF. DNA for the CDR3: TGCGCCAGCAGCCTCACCGCAATCGGGCAACCAACAGGGGCTGGGGGCTACACCTTC.

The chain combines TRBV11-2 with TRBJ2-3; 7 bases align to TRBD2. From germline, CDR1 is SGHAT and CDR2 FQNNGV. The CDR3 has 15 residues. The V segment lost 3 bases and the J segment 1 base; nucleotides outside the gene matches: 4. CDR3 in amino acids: CASSLRSGGTDTQYF. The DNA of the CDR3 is TGTGCCAGCAGCTTGCGGAGCGGGGGCACAGATACGCAGTATTTT.

For the CDR3, the DNA is TGTGCCAGCAGCGAAGGACTAGCGGAGTACGAGCAGTACTTC. Amino acid sequence: CASSEGLAEYEQYF. The chain employs TRBV9 and TRBJ2-7, with TRBD2 matching 10 bases. The CDR3 length is 14 residues. The V gene end was trimmed by 3 bases and the J gene end by 4 bases; junction bases not matched to a gene: 4. The germline V gene has CDR1 SGDLS and CDR2 YYNGEE. Full variable domain (missing parts from reference TRBV9 and TRBJ2-7): DSGVTQTPKHLITATGQRVTLRCSPRSGDLSVYWYQQSLDQGLQFLIQYYNGEERAKGNILERFSAQQFPDLHSELNLSSLELGDSALYFCASSEGLAEYEQYFGPGTRLTVT.

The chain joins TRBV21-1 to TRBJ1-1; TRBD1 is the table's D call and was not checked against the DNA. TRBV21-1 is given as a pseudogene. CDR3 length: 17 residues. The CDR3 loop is CASSKGAGQNLNTEAFF. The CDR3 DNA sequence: TGTGCCAGCAGCAAAGGGGCGGGACAGAACTTGAACACTGAAGCTTTCTTT.

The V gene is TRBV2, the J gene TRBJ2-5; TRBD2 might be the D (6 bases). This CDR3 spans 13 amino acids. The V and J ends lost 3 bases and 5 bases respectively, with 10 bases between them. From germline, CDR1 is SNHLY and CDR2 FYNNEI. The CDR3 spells CASSDRSGETQYF. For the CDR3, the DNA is TGTGCCAGCAGTGACAGGAGCGGGGAGACCCAGTACTTC.